This passage covers 8 T cell receptor beta chains from one sample sequenced in a study of cytomegalovirus exposure and HLA in healthy donors. The PCR had 60 Vbeta and 13 Jbeta primers. Profiled with immunoSEQ multiplex PCR; TCRdb holds only in-frame clones, not every one. Here the sample table reports some 180,000 clones. The sequencing input was PBMCs. These receptors were taken from a man aged 30 to 45 in good health and CMV-seronegative.

The chain recombines TRBV6-5 with TRBJ2-7, with 9 bases identical to TRBD1. CDR1 is MNHEY, CDR2 SVGAGI, per germline. Unmatched junction bases numbered 9, after V lost 2 bases and J lost 4 bases. The length of the CDR3 is 16 residues. The CDR3 reads CASSYPSDRGTYEQYF. In nucleotides, the CDR3 is TGTGCCAGCAGTTACCCCAGTGACAGGGGGACGTACGAGCAGTACTTC.

CDR3 DNA sequence: TGTGCCAGCAGCCAGTTGGGACAGGGGCTCTCCTACGAGCAGTACTTC. Its protein is CASSQLGQGLSYEQYF. This chain uses TRBV11-3 with TRBJ2-7; 10 positions agree with TRBD1. Unmatched junction bases numbered 7, after V lost 5 bases and J lost 0 bases. In germline, CDR1 is SGHNT, CDR2 YENEEA. This CDR3 is built from 16 residues.

The chain links TRBV7-6 to TRBJ1-5; D is unclear. The CDR3 sequence is 13 residues long. Germline lookup yields CDR1 SGHVS and CDR2 FNYEAQ. Trimming pared 3 bases from V and 7 bases from J, leaving 10 bases between. CDR3 in amino acids: CASSFASGQPQHF. The DNA of the CDR3 is TGTGCCAGCAGCTTCGCGTCGGGGCAGCCCCAGCATTTT.

The chain has TRBV2 and TRBJ2-5; D unresolved. The ends were cut back, 5 bases at V and 0 bases at J, with 13 bases in the middle. CDR1 is SNHLY and CDR2 is FYNNEI in the germline V gene. This CDR3 spans 15 amino acids. CDR3 sequence reads: CASSPPGSDQETQYF. In DNA form, the CDR3 reads TGTGCCAGCAGTCCCCCAGGATCCGACCAAGAGACCCAGTACTTC.

The rearrangement joins TRBV19 to TRBJ2-1; TRBD2 might be the D (5 bases). Germline V gene data show CDR1 as LNHDA and CDR2 as SQIVND (reference sequence). V lost 6 bases and J lost 3, with 18 bases in between. The CDR3 is made up of 16 amino acids. CDR3 in amino acids: CASSTTGISIYNEQFF. In DNA form, the CDR3 reads TGTGCCAGTAGCACTACCGGGATTAGCATCTACAATGAGCAGTTCTTC.

The CDR3 loop reads CASGGAPSYNEQFF. CDR3 in DNA: TGTGCCAGCGGGGGGGCCCCCTCCTACAATGAGCAGTTCTTC. J is TRBJ2-1 and V is TRBV19; 8 bases are shared with TRBD2. V gave up 9 bases and J gave up 0 bases; unmatched junction bases: 4. The CDR3 runs 14 residues. Germline V lookup: CDR1 LNHDA, CDR2 SQIVND (reference sequence). The full variable domain, with the rest looked up from reference TRBV19 and TRBJ2-1, is DGGITQSPKYLFRKEGQNVTLSCEQNLNHDAMYWYRQDPGQGLRLIYYSQIVNDFQKGDIAEGYSVSREKKESFPLTVTSAQKNPTAFYLCASGGAPSYNEQFFGPGTRLTVL.

The V and J genes are TRBV9 and TRBJ2-1, with 14 bases identical to TRBD2. The V gene's germline CDR1 is SGDLS and CDR2 YYNGEE. V lost 1 base to trimming and J lost 15 bases; unmatched junction nucleotides: 12. This CDR3 comprises 16 residues. The CDR3 sequence is CASSVSMGTSGGIMFF. The CDR3 DNA reads TGTGCCAGCAGCGTATCTATGGGGACTAGCGGGGGAATTATGTTCTTC.

J is TRBJ1-5 and V is TRBV10-3; D may be TRBD1 (5 bases). Germline V gene lookup returns CDR1 ENHRY and CDR2 SYGVKD. V dropped 0 bases and J dropped 6 bases, with 15 bases sitting between them. The CDR3 is 16 residues long. The DNA for the CDR3 is TGTGCCATCAGTGAGTCGAGGGGTGGAGGGATTCAGCCCCAGCATTTT. It yields the protein CAISESRGGGIQPQHF.